A few counts support the clone carrying this T cell receptor (beta chain). Its specificity is not known. The record originates from a study of CD8 T cells in ankylosing spondylitis. Broader study findings: It was reported that disease-linked clones were significantly enriched in matched ankylosing spondylitis synovial fluid. A TCR beta motif of roughly 8 highly homologous variants appeared characteristic of ankylosing spondylitis blood.

CDR3 length: 15 residues. TCRdb itself ran the 5' RACE reads through MiXCR, one entry per CDR3 protein. The sample yields about 160,000 distinct CDR3 sequences, around 45% seen once. This clonotype was sampled from a male donor with ankylosing spondylitis. This chain connects TRBV21-1 to TRBJ2-7; the table's D call of TRBD1 was not tested on the DNA. TRBV21-1 is classified as a pseudogene. The sequencing input was synovial fluid, either unsorted or a sorted T cell fraction (not recorded which). DNA for the CDR3: TGTGCCAGCAGCAAAGGACAGGGGAATACCTACGAGCAGTACTTC. The encoded protein is CASSKGQGNTYEQYF.